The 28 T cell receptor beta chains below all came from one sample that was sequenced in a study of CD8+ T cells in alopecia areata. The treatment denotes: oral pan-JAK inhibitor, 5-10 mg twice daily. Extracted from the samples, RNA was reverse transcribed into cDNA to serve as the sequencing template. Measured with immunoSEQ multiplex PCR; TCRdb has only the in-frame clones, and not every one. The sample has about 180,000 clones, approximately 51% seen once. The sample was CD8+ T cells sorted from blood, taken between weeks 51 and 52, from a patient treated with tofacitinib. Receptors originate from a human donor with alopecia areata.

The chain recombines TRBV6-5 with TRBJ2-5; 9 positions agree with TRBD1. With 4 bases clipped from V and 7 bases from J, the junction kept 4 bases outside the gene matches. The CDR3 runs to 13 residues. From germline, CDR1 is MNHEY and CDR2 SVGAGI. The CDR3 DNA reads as TGTGCCAGCAGTTTGGGGACAGGGAGGACCCAGTACTTC. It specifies CASSLGTGRTQYF.

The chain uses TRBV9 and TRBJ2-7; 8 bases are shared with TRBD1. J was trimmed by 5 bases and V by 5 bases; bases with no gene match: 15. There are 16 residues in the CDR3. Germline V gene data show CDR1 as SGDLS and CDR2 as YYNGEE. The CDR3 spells CASSDSTGADIHEQYF. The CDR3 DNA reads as TGTGCCAGCAGTGACTCGACAGGGGCGGACATCCACGAGCAGTACTTC.

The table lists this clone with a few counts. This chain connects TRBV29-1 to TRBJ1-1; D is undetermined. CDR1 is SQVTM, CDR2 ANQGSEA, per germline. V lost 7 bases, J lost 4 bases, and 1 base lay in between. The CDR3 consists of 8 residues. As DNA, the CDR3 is TGCAGCGCCACTGAAGCTTTCTTT. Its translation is CSATEAFF.

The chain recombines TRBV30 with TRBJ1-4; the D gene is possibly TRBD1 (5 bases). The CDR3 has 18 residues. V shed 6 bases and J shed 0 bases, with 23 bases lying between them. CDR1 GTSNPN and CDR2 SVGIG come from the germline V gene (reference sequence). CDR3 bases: TGTGCCTGTCCTCGACCGGGGGTGAACCTTGCAACTAATGAAAAACTGTTTTTT. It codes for CACPRPGVNLATNEKLFF.

The CDR3 reads CSARRRVEAFF. In DNA form, the CDR3 reads TGCAGTGCTAGGCGGAGGGTTGAAGCTTTCTTT. The chain joins TRBV20-1 to TRBJ1-1; D uncertain. The germline V gene encodes CDR1 DFQATT and CDR2 SNEGSKA (reference sequence). CDR3 length: 11 amino acids. V was pared by 3 bases and J by 7 bases, with 9 bases between.

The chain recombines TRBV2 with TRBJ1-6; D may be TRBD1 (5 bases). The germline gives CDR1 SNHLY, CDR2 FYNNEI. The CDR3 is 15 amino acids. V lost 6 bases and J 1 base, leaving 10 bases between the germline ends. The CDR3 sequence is CASRRGESYNSPLHF. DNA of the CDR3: TGTGCCAGCAGAAGAGGGGAGTCCTATAATTCACCCCTCCACTTT.

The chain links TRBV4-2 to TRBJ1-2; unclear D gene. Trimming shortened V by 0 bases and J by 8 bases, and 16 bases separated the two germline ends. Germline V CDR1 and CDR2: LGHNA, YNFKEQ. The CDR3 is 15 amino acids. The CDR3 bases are TGTGCCAGCAGCCAAGATTTTGAGACCACCCCCGGCTACACCTTC. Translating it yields CASSQDFETTPGYTF.

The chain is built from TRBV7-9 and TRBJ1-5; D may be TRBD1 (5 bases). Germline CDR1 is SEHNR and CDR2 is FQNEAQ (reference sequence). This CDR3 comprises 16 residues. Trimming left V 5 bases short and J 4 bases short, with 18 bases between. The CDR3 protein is CASSQGRGSMNQPQHF. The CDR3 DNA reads TGTGCCAGCAGCCAGGGACGGGGGTCAATGAATCAGCCCCAGCATTTT.

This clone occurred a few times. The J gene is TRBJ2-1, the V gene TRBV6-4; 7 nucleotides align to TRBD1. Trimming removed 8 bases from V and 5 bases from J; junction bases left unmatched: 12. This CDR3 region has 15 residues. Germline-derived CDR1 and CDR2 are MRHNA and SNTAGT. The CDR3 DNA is TGTGCCAGCCAAGTTGCTACAGGGGCCCACAATGAGCAGTTCTTC. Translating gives CASQVATGAHNEQFF.

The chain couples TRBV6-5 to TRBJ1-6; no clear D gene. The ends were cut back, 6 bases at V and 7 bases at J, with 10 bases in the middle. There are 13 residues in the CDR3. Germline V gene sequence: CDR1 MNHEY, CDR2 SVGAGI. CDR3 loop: CASRPQQNSPLHF. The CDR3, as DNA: TGTGCCAGCAGACCACAACAGAATTCACCCCTCCACTTT.

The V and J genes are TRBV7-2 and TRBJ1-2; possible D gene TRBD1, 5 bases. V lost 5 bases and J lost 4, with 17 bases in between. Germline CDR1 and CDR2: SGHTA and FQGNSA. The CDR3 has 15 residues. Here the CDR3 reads CASSITTGDFYGYTF. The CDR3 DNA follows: TGTGCCAGCAGCATCACGACGGGGGATTTCTATGGCTACACCTTC. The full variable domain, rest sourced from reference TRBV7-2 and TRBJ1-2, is GAGVSQSPSNKVTEKGKDVELRCDPISGHTALYWYRQSLGQGLEFLIYFQGNSAPDKSGLPSDRFSAERTGGSVSTLTIQRTQQEDSAVYLCASSITTGDFYGYTFGSGTRLTVV.

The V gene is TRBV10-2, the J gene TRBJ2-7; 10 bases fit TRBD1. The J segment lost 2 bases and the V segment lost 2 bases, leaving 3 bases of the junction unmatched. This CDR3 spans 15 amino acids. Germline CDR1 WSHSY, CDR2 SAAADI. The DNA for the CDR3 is TGCGCCAGCAGTGAGGGGACAGGGGCCACCTACGAGCAGTACTTC. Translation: CASSEGTGATYEQYF.

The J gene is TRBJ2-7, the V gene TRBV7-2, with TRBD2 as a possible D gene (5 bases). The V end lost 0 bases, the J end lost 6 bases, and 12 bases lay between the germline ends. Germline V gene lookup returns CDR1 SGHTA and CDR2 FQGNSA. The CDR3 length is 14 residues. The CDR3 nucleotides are TGTGCCAGCAGCTTAGCAGGAACTCGGGGCGAGCAGTACTTC. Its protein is CASSLAGTRGEQYF.

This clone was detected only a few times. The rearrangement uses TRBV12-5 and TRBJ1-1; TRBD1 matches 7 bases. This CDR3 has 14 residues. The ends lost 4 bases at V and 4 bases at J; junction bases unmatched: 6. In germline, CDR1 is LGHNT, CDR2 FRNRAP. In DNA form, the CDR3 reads TGTGCTAGTGGTTCACAGGGGAGGAGCACTGAAGCTTTCTTT. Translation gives CASGSQGRSTEAFF.

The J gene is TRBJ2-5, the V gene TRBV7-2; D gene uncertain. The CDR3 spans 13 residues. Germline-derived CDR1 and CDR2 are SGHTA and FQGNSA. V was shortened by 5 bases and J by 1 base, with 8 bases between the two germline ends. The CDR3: CASSPSPQETQYF. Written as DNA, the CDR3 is TGTGCCAGCAGCCCCAGCCCCCAAGAGACCCAGTACTTC.

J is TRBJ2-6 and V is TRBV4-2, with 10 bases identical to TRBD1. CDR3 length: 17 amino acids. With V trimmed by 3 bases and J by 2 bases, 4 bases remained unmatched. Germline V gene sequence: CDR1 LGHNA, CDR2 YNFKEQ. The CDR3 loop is CASSQAGTGAGANVLTF. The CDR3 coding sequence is TGTGCCAGCAGCCAGGCCGGGACAGGGGCTGGGGCCAACGTCCTGACTTTC.

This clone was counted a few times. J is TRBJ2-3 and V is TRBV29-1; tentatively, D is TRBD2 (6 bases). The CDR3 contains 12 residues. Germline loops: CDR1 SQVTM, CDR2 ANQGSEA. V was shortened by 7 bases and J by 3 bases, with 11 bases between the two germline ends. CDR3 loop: CSGGTFTDTQYF. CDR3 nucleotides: TGCAGCGGGGGGACTTTTACAGATACGCAGTATTTT.

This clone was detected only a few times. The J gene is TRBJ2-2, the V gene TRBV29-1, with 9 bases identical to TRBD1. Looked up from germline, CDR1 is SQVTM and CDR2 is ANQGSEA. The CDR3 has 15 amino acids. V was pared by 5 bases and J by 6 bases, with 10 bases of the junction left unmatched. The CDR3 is CSVLSGQGIPGELFF. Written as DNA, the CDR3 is TGCAGCGTTCTATCGGGACAGGGTATTCCCGGGGAGCTGTTTTTT.

The CDR3 is CASDRGQYPITGELFF. DNA of the CDR3: TGTGCCAGTGACAGGGGGCAATATCCCATAACCGGGGAGCTGTTTTTT. The chain is built from TRBV2 and TRBJ2-2; 10 nucleotides match TRBD1. Germline V lookup: CDR1 SNHLY, CDR2 FYNNEI. V dropped 9 bases and J dropped 5; count of bases not matched to a gene: 12. The CDR3 is made up of 16 amino acids. Supplemented by reference TRBV2 and TRBJ2-2, the full variable domain reads EPEVTQTPSHQVTQMGQEVILRCVPISNHLYFYWYRQILGQKVEFLVSFYNNEISEKSEIFDDQFSVERPDGSNFTLKIRSTKLEDSAMYFCASDRGQYPITGELFFGEGSRLTVL.

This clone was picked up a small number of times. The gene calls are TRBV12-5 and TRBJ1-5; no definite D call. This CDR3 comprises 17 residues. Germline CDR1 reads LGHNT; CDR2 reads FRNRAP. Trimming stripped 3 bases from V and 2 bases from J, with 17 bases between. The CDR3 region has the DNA TGTGCTAGTGGTTTTAGCCGGATGGGAAGGGGCAATCAGCCCCAGCATTTT. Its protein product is CASGFSRMGRGNQPQHF.

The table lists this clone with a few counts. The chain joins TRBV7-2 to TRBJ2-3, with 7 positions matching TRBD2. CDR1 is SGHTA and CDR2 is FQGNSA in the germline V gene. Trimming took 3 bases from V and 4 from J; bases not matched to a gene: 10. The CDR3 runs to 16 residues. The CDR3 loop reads CASSFGGSGMADTQYF. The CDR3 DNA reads TGTGCCAGCAGCTTCGGGGGGTCGGGCATGGCAGATACGCAGTATTTT.

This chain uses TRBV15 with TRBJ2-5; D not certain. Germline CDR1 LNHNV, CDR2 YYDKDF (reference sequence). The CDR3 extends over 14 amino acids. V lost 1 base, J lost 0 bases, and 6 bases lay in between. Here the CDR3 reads CATSRVGYQETQYF. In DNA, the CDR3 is TGTGCCACCAGCAGAGTGGGATACCAAGAGACCCAGTACTTC. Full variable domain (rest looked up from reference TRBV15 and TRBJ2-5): DAMVIQNPRYQVTQFGKPVTLSCSQTLNHNVMYWYQQKSSQAPKLLFHYYDKDFNNEADTPDNFQSRRPNTSFCFLDIRSPGLGDTAMYLCATSRVGYQETQYFGPGTRLLVL.

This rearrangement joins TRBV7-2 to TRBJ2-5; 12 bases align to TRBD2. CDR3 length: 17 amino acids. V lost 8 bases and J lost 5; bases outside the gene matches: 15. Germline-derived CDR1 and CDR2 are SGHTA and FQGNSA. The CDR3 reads CASGVDLAGGRRETQYF. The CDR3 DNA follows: TGTGCCAGCGGCGTAGATCTAGCGGGGGGGCGTCGGGAGACCCAGTACTTC.

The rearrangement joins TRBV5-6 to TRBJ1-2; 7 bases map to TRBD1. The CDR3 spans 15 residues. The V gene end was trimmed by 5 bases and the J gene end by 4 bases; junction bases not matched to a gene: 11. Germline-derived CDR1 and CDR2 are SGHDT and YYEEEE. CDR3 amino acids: CASRPTGVVGYGYTF. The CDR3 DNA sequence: TGTGCCAGCAGACCTACAGGGGTCGTGGGCTATGGCTACACCTTC.

The CDR3 is CASSPYVPGAHVGYEQYF. CDR3 nucleotides: TGTGCCAGCAGCCCCTATGTCCCAGGGGCCCATGTGGGCTACGAGCAGTACTTC. The V call is TRBV11-3, the J call TRBJ2-7; tentatively, D is TRBD1 (6 bases). V shed 5 bases and J shed 3 bases, with 26 bases lying between them. The germline gives CDR1 SGHNT, CDR2 YENEEA. This CDR3 region has 18 residues.

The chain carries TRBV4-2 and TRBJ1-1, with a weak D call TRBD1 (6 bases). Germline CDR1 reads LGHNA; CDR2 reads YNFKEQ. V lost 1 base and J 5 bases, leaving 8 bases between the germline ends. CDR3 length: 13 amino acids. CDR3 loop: CASSQAGTTEAFF. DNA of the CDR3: TGTGCCAGCAGCCAAGCCGGGACAACTGAAGCTTTCTTT.

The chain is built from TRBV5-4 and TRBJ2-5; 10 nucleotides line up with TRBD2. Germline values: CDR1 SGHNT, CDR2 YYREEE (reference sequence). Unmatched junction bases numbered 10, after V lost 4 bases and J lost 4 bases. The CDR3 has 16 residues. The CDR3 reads CASSPSGAGGPETQYF. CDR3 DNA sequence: TGTGCCAGCAGCCCGTCGGGAGCGGGGGGGCCAGAGACCCAGTACTTC.

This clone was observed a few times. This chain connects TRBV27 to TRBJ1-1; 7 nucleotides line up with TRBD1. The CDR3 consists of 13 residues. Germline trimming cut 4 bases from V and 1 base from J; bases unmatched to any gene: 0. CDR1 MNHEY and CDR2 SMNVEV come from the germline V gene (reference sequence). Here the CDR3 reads CASSWDRNTEAFF. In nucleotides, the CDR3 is TGTGCCAGCAGTTGGGACAGGAACACTGAAGCTTTCTTT.